This T cell receptor beta chain originates from a study of OX40 agonist ivuxolimab in advanced cancers. As for the study in general: Ivuxolimab doses were 0.01, 0.1, 0.3, 1.5, 3 or 10 mg/kg every 2 weeks.

Concerning this clone: Its target is unknown.

Clones were read by immunoSEQ multiplex PCR, and TCRdb kept only the in-frame ones, dropping some. The data show 60,000 to 80,000 clones, with 84% seen just once and 1.5% to 2% held by the top ten. Study-wide results and limits: In a subset of nonresponders, normalized T-cell clonal expansion was also low.

Patients were ineligible given autoimmune disease history or systemic immunosuppression. V trimming: 2 bases; J trimming: 1 base; junction bases outside the gene matches: 2. This CDR3 is built from 15 residues. CDR1 SGHRS and CDR2 YFSETQ come from the germline V gene. The chain carries TRBV5-1 and TRBJ2-2; 7 nucleotides line up with TRBD1. The receptor comes from an adult with an advanced solid tumor such as melanoma, head and neck, liver or kidney cancer. This specimen was CD4+ or CD8+ T cells sorted from blood, taken in a trial of the OX40 agonist ivuxolimab. The CDR3 DNA reads TGCGCCAGCAGCTTCGACAGGGTGAACACCGGGGAGCTGTTTTTT. Translated: CASSFDRVNTGELFF.